The entry below describes one T cell receptor (beta chain). This sample is part of a study of T-cell reconstitution after alpha-beta-depleted transplantation in children. TCRbeta library preparation incorporated unique molecular identifiers. TCRdb re-derived calls from the PCR reads in MiXCR, one entry per CDR3 protein. The sample has about 120,000 distinct CDR3 sequences, roughly 23% seen once. Germline V lookup: CDR1 KGHDR, CDR2 SFDVKD. The CDR3 length is 16 residues. The V and J ends lost 3 bases and 0 bases respectively, with 11 bases between them. The gene calls are TRBV24-1 and TRBJ2-1, with D possibly matching TRBD2 (5 bases). The receptor comes from a male patient aged 2 to 9 who had a stem cell transplant for chronic granulomatous disease, so the T cells may come from the graft donor. The material sequenced was PBMCs, mostly from graft donor cells, taken 180 days after TCRalphabeta/CD19-depleted stem cell transplant. For the CDR3, the DNA is TGTGCCACCAGTGATCCACACGGAGGCTCCTACAATGAGCAGTTCTTC. It translates to CATSDPHGGSYNEQFF.